This T cell receptor (beta chain) was documented in a study of Graves' ophthalmopathy and Graves' hyperthyroidism (dated by TCRdb to between 2017 and 2018). A note on the overall study: Peripheral blood was collected at initial diagnosis, before any treatment. The study used TCR beta repertoire signatures to distinguish Graves' ophthalmopathy from Graves' hyperthyroidism and to predict progression to ophthalmopathy. In total, 135 blood samples were TCR-sequenced: 43 ophthalmopathy, approximately 80 hyperthyroidism and approximately 17 hyperthyroidism-to-ophthalmopathy patients. To explore V-J signatures that distinguish ophthalmopathy from hyperthyroidism, a discovery set of about 99 patients was enrolled, made up of 43 with ophthalmopathy and under 65 with stable hyperthyroidism. The independent validation cohort included 18 to 20 hyperthyroidism patients plus 17 patients who later progressed from hyperthyroidism to ophthalmopathy. T-cell repertoires of thyroid tissue and blood were compared in 5 or 6 hyperthyroidism patients. Following sample collection, hyperthyroidism patients were given methimazole at a starting dose of 30 mg daily, and ophthalmopathy patients were given high-dose intravenous methylprednisolone. What the work shows at the level of the full study, not this receptor alone: No statistical method was used to set the sample size in advance, and the investigators knew which group each participant was assigned to. In cross-validation, the 13-signature model distinguished ophthalmopathy from stable hyperthyroidism with approximately 90% sensitivity and 81.08% specificity, while in the test set the corresponding values were about 80% and 75%. In validation, the model predicted ophthalmopathy progression with about 70% sensitivity and approximately 78% specificity; some 13 predicted patients were CT-confirmed with GO in a median of 6.5 months. Most of the expanded thyroid clonotypes with a frequency above 0.001 were also detected in blood, and it was suggested that the thyroid immune response may be reflected by blood repertoires.

For repertoire sequencing, the TCR beta CDR3 regions were amplified from RNA transcripts. The first round of RT-PCR was done with HTBI primers and the Qiagen OneStep RT-PCR kit, and was followed by a second round of multiplex PCR, then size selection and purification. Libraries were sequenced paired-end with 100 bp reads on an Illumina HiSeq2000. Per the source publication's procedure: SOAPnuke was used for read processing, and reads with adapters, uncalled bases, a mean Phred below 15, or no exact constant-primer or identifier match were discarded. COPE v1.2.5 was used to merge the high-quality paired reads. Clonotypes were defined as unique nucleotide sequences and were aligned to IMGT TRB V, D and J references using MiTCR v1.1. The analysis was limited to V-J combinations with a frequency above 0.0001, which together covered around 99% of the repertoires. A TCR clonal expansion and chaos score per V-J combination was defined as the ratio of F50 clonal expansion to chaos observed in the TCRdist matrix. Welch's t-statistics and random forest were used to reduce features to about a dozen V-J combinations, which were fed into a naive Bayes classifier. Thyroid-blood repertoire similarity was quantified with the Morisita-Horn index. TCRdb reanalyzed the raw reads on its own, using fastp at Q25 for trimming and MiXCR for clone calling, and kept in-frame beta chains. Identical CDR3 proteins give one entry, which carries the most common genes and DNA. TCRdb's processing, not the authors' own work, is the source of the V and J calls. For this sample the table gives around 670,000 distinct CDR3 sequences, of which 35% to 50% were detected only once. The ten largest clones represent less than 55% of the sample.

Ophthalmopathy patients were characterized by moderately to severely active disease, a Clinical Activity Score of at least 3, a NOSPECS grade of at least 4, and a disease duration under 3 months. Patients with other autoimmune diseases, uncontrolled infections, pregnancy or lactation were excluded from the study. Clinical symptoms, serum thyroxine, TRAb, thyroid ultrasound and orbital computed tomography were used for diagnosis. Using Ficoll-Paque density gradient centrifugation, PBMCs were isolated from 9.5 to 10 ml of fresh peripheral blood. Total RNA was extracted with Trizol reagent and quality-checked on an Agilent 2100 Bioanalyzer. Via the germline V gene, CDR1 is SQVTM and CDR2 ANQGSEA. The CDR3 runs 15 residues from the cysteine to the phenylalanine. Just the 45-base CDR3 DNA is kept, in frame starting at base 1. V is pared back by 4 bases and J by 0 bases, with 15 bases lying between the germline termini.

There are many counts of this clonotype. It lacks a known antigen. No base quality values were provided; no much bigger clone lies one nucleotide off. This chain is built from TRBV29-1 and TRBJ1-1; the best D guess is TRBD1, with 5 bases matching. Source material: peripheral blood. The sequence was obtained from an adult man with Graves' ophthalmopathy. At the DNA level, the sequence is TGCAGCGTTGCAACAGGTGACTTCATGAACACTGAAGCTTTCTTT. This is translated as CSVATGDFMNTEAFF.